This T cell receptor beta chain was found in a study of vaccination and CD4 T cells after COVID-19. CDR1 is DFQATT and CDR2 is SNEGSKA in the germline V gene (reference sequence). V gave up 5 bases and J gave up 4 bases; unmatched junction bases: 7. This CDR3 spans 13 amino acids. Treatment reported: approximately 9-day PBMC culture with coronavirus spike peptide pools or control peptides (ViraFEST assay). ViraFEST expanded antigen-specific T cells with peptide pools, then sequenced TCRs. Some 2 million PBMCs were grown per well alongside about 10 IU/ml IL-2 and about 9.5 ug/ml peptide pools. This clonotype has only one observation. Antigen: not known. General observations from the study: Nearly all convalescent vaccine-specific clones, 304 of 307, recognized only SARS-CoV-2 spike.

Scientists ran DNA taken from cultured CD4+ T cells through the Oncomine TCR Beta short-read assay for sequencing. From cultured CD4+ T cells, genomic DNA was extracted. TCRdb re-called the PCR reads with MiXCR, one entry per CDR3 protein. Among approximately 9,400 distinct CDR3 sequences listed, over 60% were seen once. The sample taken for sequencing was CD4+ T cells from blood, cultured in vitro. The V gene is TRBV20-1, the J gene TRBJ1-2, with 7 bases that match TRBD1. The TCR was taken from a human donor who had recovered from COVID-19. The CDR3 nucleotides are TGCAGTGCTGGGAGGGGGCTTGCCTATGGCTACACCTTC. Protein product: CSAGRGLAYGYTF.